A single sample gave rise to the 25 T cell receptor beta chains below, sequenced in a study of T-cell reconstitution after alpha-beta-depleted transplantation in children. Researchers prepared the TCRbeta library using unique molecular identifiers, the study reports. TCRdb reprocessed the PCR reads via MiXCR and lists one record per CDR3 protein. Of 300,000 to 400,000 distinct CDR3 sequences listed, roughly 15% are singletons. The source material was PBMCs, mostly from graft donor cells, sampled 360 days after TCRalphabeta/CD19-depleted stem cell transplant. All receptors derive from a male patient aged 2 to 10 who had a stem cell transplant for acute lymphoblastic leukemia, so the T cells may come from the graft donor.

J is TRBJ2-7 and V is TRBV28, with D perhaps TRBD2 (6 bases). This CDR3 contains 14 residues. Trimming took off 5 bases at V and 3 bases at J, with 14 bases between the two ends. Per the germline V gene, CDR1 is MDHEN and CDR2 is SYDVKM. CDR3: CASSPGLMSYEQYF. CDR3 bases: TGTGCCAGCAGTCCGGGACTGATGAGCTACGAGCAGTACTTC.

This clonotype was seen a handful of times. The chain couples TRBV10-3 to TRBJ2-1; TRBD2 matches 14 bases. Germline CDR1 is ENHRY and CDR2 is SYGVKD. After removal of 3 bases from V and 4 bases from J, the junction contained 23 bases not matched to a gene. This CDR3 is built from 23 residues. CDR3: CAISDLPGTSGSGASGPYNEQFF. The CDR3 DNA reads as TGTGCCATCAGTGATTTACCCGGGACTAGCGGGAGCGGGGCCTCGGGGCCTTACAATGAGCAGTTCTTC.

This clonotype was counted many times. The chain recombines TRBV28 with TRBJ2-1, with TRBD2 identical over 9 bases. Germline V gene lookup returns CDR1 MDHEN and CDR2 SYDVKM. The CDR3 has 15 residues. The J segment lost 6 bases and the V segment lost 3 bases, leaving 6 bases of the junction unmatched. CDR3 protein: CASSFWLAGFNEQFF. The CDR3 region has the DNA TGTGCCAGCAGTTTTTGGCTAGCGGGATTCAATGAGCAGTTCTTC.

This clonotype was seen many times. The genes are TRBV6-5 and TRBJ2-1, with 8 bases aligning to TRBD2. V trimming: 0 bases; J trimming: 4 bases; junction bases outside the gene matches: 5. Germline V gives CDR1 MNHEY, CDR2 SVGAGI. The CDR3 contains 16 residues. CDR3 amino acids: CASSYSGTRVYNEQFF. Written as DNA, the CDR3 is TGTGCCAGCAGTTACTCGGGGACTAGAGTTTACAATGAGCAGTTCTTC.

V is TRBV15 and J is TRBJ2-5, with 9 positions matching TRBD2. CDR1 and CDR2 (germline): LNHNV, YYDKDF (reference sequence). CDR3 size: 16 residues. The V gene end was trimmed by 1 base and the J gene end by 2 bases; junction bases not matched to a gene: 5. The CDR3 DNA follows: TGTGCCACCAGCAGAGCACTGGCGGGAGGGCAAGAGACCCAGTACTTC. Amino acids: CATSRALAGGQETQYF.

The chain couples TRBV6-2 or TRBV6-3 to TRBJ2-7; TRBD1 agrees at 7 bases. The CDR3 is 13 residues long. Germline assignment: CDR1 MNHEY and CDR2 SVGEGT. V lost 7 bases, J lost 0 bases, and 3 bases stayed unmatched. Here the CDR3 DNA reads TGTGCCAGCACGGGACAGCTCTCCTACGAGCAGTACTTC. This translates into CASTGQLSYEQYF.

This clonotype was detected a few times. This rearrangement joins TRBV11-2 to TRBJ2-4; 10 nucleotides match TRBD1. CDR1 is SGHAT, CDR2 FQNNGV, per germline. With 5 bases clipped from V and 9 bases from J, the junction kept 13 bases outside the gene matches. There are 16 residues in the CDR3. The CDR3 nucleotides are TGTGCCAGCAGCCCCACGACAGGGGGCGAGAGGGCCATTCAGTACTTC. Translated: CASSPTTGGERAIQYF.

The sample holds many counts of this clonotype. The rearrangement links TRBV12-3 or TRBV12-4 to TRBJ2-5, with D hard to call. V was trimmed by 3 bases and J by 5 bases, leaving 7 bases between them. This CDR3 has 12 residues. CDR3 sequence: CASSFWGETQYF. The CDR3 region has the DNA TGTGCCAGCAGTTTCTGGGGTGAGACCCAGTACTTC.

The sample holds a few counts of this clonotype. The V gene is TRBV15, the J gene TRBJ2-7, with TRBD2 matching 12 bases. The CDR3 is made up of 16 amino acids. The J segment lost 5 bases and the V segment lost 2 bases, leaving 7 bases of the junction unmatched. In germline, CDR1 is LNHNV, CDR2 YYDKDF (reference sequence). As DNA, the CDR3 is TGTGCCACCAGCAGATCCCCTAGCGGGAGGGGAGACGAGCAGTACTTC. Its translation: CATSRSPSGRGDEQYF.

Only a few counts were recorded for this clonotype. The genes are TRBV14 and TRBJ2-7, with D possibly called TRBD1 or TRBD2 (5 bases each). Germline CDR1 and CDR2: SGHDN and FVKESK. Trimming took 4 bases from V and 2 from J, leaving 15 bases between them. The CDR3 spans 15 residues. CDR3 coding DNA: TGTGCCAGCAGCCTCACGACGGGGCCCACCTACGAGCAGTACTTC. It translates to CASSLTTGPTYEQYF.

This clonotype has more than one count but fewer than ten. This chain joins TRBV12-3 or TRBV12-4 and TRBJ2-4; D perhaps matches TRBD2 (6 bases). CDR3 length: 16 residues. The germline V and J ends were trimmed by 3 bases and 3 bases, with 15 bases remaining between them. As DNA, the CDR3 is TGTGCCAGCAGTTTGGGGGGTGTATTGGGCAAAAACATTCAGTACTTC. Its protein product is CASSLGGVLGKNIQYF.

The chain recombines TRBV9 with TRBJ2-1, with 7 bases matching TRBD1. The CDR3 is 15 residues long. The V and J ends lost 0 bases and 4 bases, in that order; junction bases with no gene match: 4. Germline CDR1 is SGDLS and CDR2 is YYNGEE. The CDR3 nucleotides read TGTGCCAGCAGCGTAGAGGGGGCCGGATACAATGAGCAGTTCTTC. Its translation: CASSVEGAGYNEQFF.

This clonotype was detected many times. The chain joins TRBV19 to TRBJ2-3; TRBD2 matches 12 bases. The CDR3 has 19 residues. The V and J ends lost 1 base and 2 bases, in that order; junction bases with no gene match: 10. Germline V gives CDR1 LNHDA, CDR2 SQIVND (reference sequence). For the CDR3, the DNA is TGTGCCAGTAGTATAGGCCCCCCAACTAGCGGGAGGCCCACAGATACGCAGTATTTT. It yields the protein CASSIGPPTSGRPTDTQYF.

The chain recombines TRBV7-3 with TRBJ2-1; D not resolved. Germline lookup yields CDR1 SGHTA and CDR2 FQGTGA. V gave up 3 bases and J gave up 6 bases, with 9 bases separating them. The CDR3 length is 13 residues. CDR3 nucleotides: TGTGCCAGCAGCTTGGGTCGGCTCAATGAGCAGTTCTTC. Amino acid sequence: CASSLGRLNEQFF.

This clonotype has more than one count but fewer than ten. The CDR3 here is CSASAPSGSYTGELFF. The CDR3 DNA reads TGCAGTGCTAGCGCACCTAGCGGGAGTTACACCGGGGAGCTGTTTTTT. V and J are TRBV20-1 and TRBJ2-2; 10 nucleotides agree with TRBD2. Germline V lookup: CDR1 DFQATT, CDR2 SNEGSKA (reference sequence). V lost 3 bases to trimming and J lost 3 bases; unmatched junction nucleotides: 7. The CDR3 spans 16 residues.

Only a few counts were recorded for this clonotype. The chain uses TRBV7-9 and TRBJ1-4; no reliable D call. The V gene's germline CDR1 is SEHNR and CDR2 FQNEAQ (reference sequence). The germline V and J ends were trimmed by 5 bases and 3 bases, with 13 bases remaining between them. This CDR3 comprises 15 residues. CDR3 coding DNA: TGTGCCAGCAGCCCCCCGGGTGAGCCTAATGAAAAACTGTTTTTT. Translating gives CASSPPGEPNEKLFF.

This clonotype was observed a handful of times. The V call is TRBV6-2 or TRBV6-3, the J call TRBJ2-3; possible D gene TRBD2, 6 bases. In germline, CDR1 is MNHEY, CDR2 SVGEGT. Trimming left V 7 bases short and J 4 bases short, with 12 bases between. The CDR3 length is 13 residues. The CDR3: CASTLDYADTQYF. The DNA for the CDR3 is TGTGCCAGCACGCTGGACTATGCAGATACGCAGTATTTT.

This clonotype was observed a few times. DNA of the CDR3: TGCAGTGCTAGAGATCTCGGGACAGGGGCGAATGAGCAGTTCTTC. Protein product: CSARDLGTGANEQFF. The J gene is TRBJ2-1, the V gene TRBV20-1, with TRBD1 matching over 10 bases. Germline V CDR1 and CDR2: DFQATT, SNEGSKA (reference sequence). CDR3 length: 15 amino acids. The V gene end was trimmed by 0 bases and the J gene end by 7 bases; junction bases not matched to a gene: 6.

The V gene is TRBV29-1, the J gene TRBJ2-2; 13 bases agree with TRBD2. CDR3 length equals 14 residues. Germline-derived CDR1 and CDR2 are SQVTM and ANQGSEA. Unmatched junction bases numbered 6, after V lost 7 bases and J lost 7 bases. CDR3 amino acids: CSATSGRMVGELFF. The CDR3 DNA reads as TGCAGCGCGACTAGCGGGAGGATGGTCGGGGAGCTGTTTTTT.

This clonotype was picked up a small number of times. CDR3 coding DNA: TGTGCCAGCAGCCTACGTATGGGAGAGCAGTACTTC. Protein: CASSLRMGEQYF. The V call is TRBV12-3 or TRBV12-4, the J call TRBJ2-7, with D unresolved. The V gene lost 6 bases and the J gene lost 7 bases, with 13 bases spanning the gap. The CDR3 spans 12 residues.

This clonotype appeared a few times. The V call is TRBV28, the J call TRBJ2-2, with D possibly TRBD1 on 6 matching bases. This CDR3 comprises 16 residues. The V end lost 7 bases, the J end lost 2 bases, and 17 bases lay between the germline ends. Germline V lookup: CDR1 MDHEN, CDR2 SYDVKM. The CDR3 region has the DNA TGTGCCAGCACCGAACAGAGGGACACCAACACCGGGGAGCTGTTTTTT. Translating gives CASTEQRDTNTGELFF. The complete variable domain, with remaining parts taken from reference TRBV28 and TRBJ2-2, reads DVKVTQSSRYLVKRTGEKVFLECVQDMDHENMFWYRQDPGLGLRLIYFSYDVKMKEKGDIPEGYSVSREKKERFSLILESASTNQTSMYLCASTEQRDTNTGELFFGEGSRLTVL.

The table lists this clonotype with a few counts. The rearrangement links TRBV4-2 to TRBJ2-5; D is uncertain. The germline V and J ends were trimmed by 8 bases and 7 bases, with 11 bases remaining between them. Germline CDR1 LGHNA, CDR2 YNFKEQ. This CDR3 is built from 11 residues. CDR3 in DNA: TGTGCCAGCCGGCATTTATTGACCCAGTACTTC. Its protein product is CASRHLLTQYF.

This CDR3 reads CASSRGAGEIYQQFF. In DNA form, the CDR3 reads TGCGCCAGCAGCCGGGGAGCGGGAGAAATCTACCAGCAGTTCTTC. The genes are TRBV4-1 and TRBJ2-1, with TRBD2 identical over 8 bases. Losses at the gene ends were 4 bases for V and 11 bases for J; bases not matched to a gene: 13. Germline loops: CDR1 MGHRA, CDR2 YSYEKL. There are 15 residues in the CDR3.

This clonotype turned up a few times. The chain combines TRBV10-3 with TRBJ2-7, with D perhaps being TRBD1 or TRBD2 (5 bases each). The V and J ends lost 2 bases and 4 bases respectively, with 6 bases between them. In germline, CDR1 is ENHRY, CDR2 SYGVKD. CDR3 length: 12 amino acids. The CDR3 DNA follows: TGTGCCATCAGTGAGGGGGGTTACGAGCAGTACTTC. Translated: CAISEGGYEQYF.

The rearrangement uses TRBV5-1 and TRBJ1-3, with D maybe TRBD1 (6 bases). V shed 3 bases and J shed 3 bases, with 10 bases lying between them. The CDR3 runs to 14 residues. The germline gives CDR1 SGHRS, CDR2 YFSETQ. The CDR3 coding sequence is TGCGCCAGCAGCTCTTGGGGGCTTGGAAACACCATATATTTT. This gives the protein CASSSWGLGNTIYF.